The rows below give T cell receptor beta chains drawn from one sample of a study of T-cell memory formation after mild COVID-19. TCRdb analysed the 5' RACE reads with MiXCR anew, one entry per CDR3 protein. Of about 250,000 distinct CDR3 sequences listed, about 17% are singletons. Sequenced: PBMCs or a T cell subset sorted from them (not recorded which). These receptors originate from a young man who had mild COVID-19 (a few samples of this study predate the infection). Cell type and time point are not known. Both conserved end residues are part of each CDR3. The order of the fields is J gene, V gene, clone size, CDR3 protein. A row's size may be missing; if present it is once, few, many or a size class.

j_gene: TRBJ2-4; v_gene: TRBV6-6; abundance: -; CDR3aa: CASTGDGSRSKNIQYF
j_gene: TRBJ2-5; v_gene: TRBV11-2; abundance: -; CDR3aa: CASSSLRRGKQETQYF
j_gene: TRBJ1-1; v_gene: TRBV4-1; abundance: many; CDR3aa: CASSQGGVKPFF
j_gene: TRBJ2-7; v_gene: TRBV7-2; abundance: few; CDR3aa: CASSHTWAYEQYF
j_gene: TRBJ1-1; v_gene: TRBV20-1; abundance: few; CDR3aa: CSARDPQGRGTEAFF
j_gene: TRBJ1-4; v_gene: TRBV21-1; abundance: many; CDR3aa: CAIPGPGSEKLFF
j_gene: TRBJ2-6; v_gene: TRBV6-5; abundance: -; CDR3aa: CASSYSPLVGSGANVLTF
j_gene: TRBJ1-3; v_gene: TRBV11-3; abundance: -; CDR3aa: CASSPNGNTIYF
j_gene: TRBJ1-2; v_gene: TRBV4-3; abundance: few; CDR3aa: CASSQDRFAGRYGYTF
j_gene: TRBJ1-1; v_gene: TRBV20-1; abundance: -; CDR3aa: CSARQGQTEAFF
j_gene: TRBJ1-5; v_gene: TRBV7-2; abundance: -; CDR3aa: CASSSDRSLFQPQHF
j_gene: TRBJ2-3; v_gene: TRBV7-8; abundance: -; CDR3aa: CASSWKRQGPRLSTDTQYF
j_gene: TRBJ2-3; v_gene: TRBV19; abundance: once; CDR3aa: CASSYSGVQLGDTQYF
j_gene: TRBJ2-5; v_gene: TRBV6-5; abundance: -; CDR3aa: CASSYSPGLGQTQYF
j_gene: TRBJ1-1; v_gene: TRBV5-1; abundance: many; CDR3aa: CASRASIGQGHFPAFF
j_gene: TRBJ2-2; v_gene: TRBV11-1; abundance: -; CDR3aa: CASSLVWGAQNTGELFF
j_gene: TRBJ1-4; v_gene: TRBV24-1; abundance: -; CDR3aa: CATSETGTGGEKLFF
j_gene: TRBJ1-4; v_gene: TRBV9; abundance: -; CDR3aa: CASSVAQGLGEKLFF
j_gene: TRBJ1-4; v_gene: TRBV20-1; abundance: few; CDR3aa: CSASWGSNDEKLFF
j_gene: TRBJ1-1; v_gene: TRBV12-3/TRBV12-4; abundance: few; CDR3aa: CASSFITGGNTEAFF
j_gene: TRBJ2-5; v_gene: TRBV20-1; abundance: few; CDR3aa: CSAPPSGGRETQYF
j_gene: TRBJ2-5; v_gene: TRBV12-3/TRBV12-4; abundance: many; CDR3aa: CASSFGGQETQYF
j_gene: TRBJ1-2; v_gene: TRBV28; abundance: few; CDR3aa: CASSWGTYGYTF
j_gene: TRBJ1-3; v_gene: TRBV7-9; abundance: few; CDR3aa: CASSRGASTGNTIYF
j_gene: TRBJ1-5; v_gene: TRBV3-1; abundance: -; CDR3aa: CASSQVPGGDQPQHF
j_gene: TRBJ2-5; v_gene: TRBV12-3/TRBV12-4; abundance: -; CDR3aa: CASSLRAQAGTQYF
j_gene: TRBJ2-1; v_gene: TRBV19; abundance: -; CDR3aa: CASSFAELVYNEQFF
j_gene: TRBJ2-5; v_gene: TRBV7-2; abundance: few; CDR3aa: CASSQGGLRETQYF
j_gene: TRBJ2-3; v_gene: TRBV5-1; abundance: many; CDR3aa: CASSLLGGGADTQYF
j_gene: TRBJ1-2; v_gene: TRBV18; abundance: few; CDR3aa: CASSQTPGQGYYGYTF
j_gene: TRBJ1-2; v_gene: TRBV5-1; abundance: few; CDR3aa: CASSLALDRDYGYTF
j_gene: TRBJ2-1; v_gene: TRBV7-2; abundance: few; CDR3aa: CASSFAGGYNEQFF
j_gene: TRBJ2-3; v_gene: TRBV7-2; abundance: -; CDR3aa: CASTLLWTDTQYF
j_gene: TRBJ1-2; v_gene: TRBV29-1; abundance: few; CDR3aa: CSVNRAGEYGYTF
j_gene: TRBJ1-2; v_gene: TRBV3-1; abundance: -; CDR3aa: CASSPGTGGFGYTF
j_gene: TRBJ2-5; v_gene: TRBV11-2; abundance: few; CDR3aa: CASSLAAGGGETQYF
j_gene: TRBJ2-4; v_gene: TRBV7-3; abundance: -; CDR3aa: CASSLDSQNIQYF
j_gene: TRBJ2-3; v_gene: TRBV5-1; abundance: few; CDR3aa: CASSPLRPGTGSTDTQYF
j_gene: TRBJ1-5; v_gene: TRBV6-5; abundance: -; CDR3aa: CASSYSAGKNQPQHF
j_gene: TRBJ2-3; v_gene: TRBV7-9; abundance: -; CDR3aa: CASSPRTSGLTDTQYF
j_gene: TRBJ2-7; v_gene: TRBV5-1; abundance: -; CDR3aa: CASSLGDSRSYEQYF
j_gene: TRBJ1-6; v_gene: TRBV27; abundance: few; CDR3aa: CASSPSRSTRDNSPLHF
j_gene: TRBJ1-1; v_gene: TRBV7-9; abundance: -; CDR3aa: CASSFTGATEAFF
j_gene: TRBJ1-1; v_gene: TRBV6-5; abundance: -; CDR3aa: CASSYSIRVWNTEAFF
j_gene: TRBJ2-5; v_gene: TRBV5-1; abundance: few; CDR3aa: CASRGETQYF
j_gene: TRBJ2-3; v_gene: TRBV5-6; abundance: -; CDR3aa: CASSLEQYVTDTQYF
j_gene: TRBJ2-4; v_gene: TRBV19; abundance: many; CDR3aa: CASSITGSKNIQYF
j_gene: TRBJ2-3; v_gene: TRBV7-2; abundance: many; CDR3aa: CASRPQSDTQYF
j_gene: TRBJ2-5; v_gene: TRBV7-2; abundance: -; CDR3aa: CASSFAGGWETQYF
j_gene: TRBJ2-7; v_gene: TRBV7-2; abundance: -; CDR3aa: CASSTARHVASYEQYF
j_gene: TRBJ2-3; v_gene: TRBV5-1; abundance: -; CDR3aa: CASSTIAGRTDTQYF
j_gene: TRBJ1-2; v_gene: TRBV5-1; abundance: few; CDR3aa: CASSSGPGQGGYTF
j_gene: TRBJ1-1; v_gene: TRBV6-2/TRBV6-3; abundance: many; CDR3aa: CASSRTGNTEAFF
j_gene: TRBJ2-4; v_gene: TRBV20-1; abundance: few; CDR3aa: CSARRPGIVNIQYF
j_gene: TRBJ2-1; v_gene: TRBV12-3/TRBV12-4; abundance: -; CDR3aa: CASSFPGGGAYNEQFF
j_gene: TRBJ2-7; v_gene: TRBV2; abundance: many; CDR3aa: CASRASSGGYEQYF
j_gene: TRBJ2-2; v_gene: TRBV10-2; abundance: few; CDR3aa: CASSGTGTSGEINTGELFF
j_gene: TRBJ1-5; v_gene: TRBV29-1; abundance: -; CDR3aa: CSVHDRGTQHF
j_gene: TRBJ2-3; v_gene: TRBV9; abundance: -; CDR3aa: CASSEGQGEVDTQYF
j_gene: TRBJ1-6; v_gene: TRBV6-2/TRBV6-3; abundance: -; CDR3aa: CAGDWQGAIAYNSPLHF